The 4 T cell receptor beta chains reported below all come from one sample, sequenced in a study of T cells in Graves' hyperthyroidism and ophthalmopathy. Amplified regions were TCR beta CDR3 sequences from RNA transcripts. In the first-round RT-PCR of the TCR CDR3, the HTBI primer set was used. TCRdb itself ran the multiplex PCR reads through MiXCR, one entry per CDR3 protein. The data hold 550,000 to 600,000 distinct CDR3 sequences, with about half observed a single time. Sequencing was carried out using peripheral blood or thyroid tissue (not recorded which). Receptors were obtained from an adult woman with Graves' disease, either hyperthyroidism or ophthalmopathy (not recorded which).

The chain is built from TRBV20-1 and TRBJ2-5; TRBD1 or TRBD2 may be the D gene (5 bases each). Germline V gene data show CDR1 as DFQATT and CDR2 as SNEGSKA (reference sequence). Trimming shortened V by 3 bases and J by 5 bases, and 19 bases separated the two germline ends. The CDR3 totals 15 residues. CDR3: CSASPPEGMMETQYF. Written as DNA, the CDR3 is TGCAGTGCTAGTCCCCCCGAGGGGATGATGGAGACCCAGTACTTC.

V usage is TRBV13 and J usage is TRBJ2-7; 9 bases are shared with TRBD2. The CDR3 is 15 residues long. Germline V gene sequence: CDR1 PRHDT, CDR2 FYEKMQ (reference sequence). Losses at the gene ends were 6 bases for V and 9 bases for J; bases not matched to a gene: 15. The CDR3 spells CASSELASSGAGQYF. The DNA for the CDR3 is TGTGCCAGCAGTGAACTAGCGTCTAGCGGGGCGGGGCAGTACTTC.

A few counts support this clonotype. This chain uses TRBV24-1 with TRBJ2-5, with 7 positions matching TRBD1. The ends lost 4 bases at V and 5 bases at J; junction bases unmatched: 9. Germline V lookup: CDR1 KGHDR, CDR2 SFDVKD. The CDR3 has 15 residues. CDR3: CATSEPRGSSETQYF. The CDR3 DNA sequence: TGTGCCACCAGTGAACCCAGGGGGAGTTCGGAGACCCAGTACTTC.

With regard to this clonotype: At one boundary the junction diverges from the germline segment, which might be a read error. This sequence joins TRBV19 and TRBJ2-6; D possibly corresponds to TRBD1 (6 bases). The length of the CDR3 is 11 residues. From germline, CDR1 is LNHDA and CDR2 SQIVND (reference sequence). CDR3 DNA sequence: TGTGCCAGTCGGGACATCCGCGGTGAAGCTTTC. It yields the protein CASRDIRGEAF.